A selection of T cell receptor beta chains follows, all from one sample in a study of T-cell memory formation after mild COVID-19. TCRdb independently ran MiXCR on the 5' RACE reads; one entry per CDR3 protein. The sample lists about 200,000 distinct CDR3 sequences; 9% to 10% were seen once. The sequenced sample consisted of PBMCs or a T cell subset sorted from them (not recorded which). The receptor set was obtained from a man aged 18 to 30 who had mild COVID-19 (a few samples of this study predate the infection). Cell type and time point are not known. Both conserved end residues are part of each CDR3. D genes are given only for firm matches. Clone size appears in some rows only: once, few, many, or a class for an expanded clone.

j_call,d_call,clone_size,v_call,cdr3_nt,cdr3_aa
TRBJ1-1,.,few,TRBV9,TGTGCCAGCAGCCCCTCCCCGAGCCACACTGAAGCTTTCTTT,CASSPSPSHTEAFF
TRBJ1-1,TRBD1,few,TRBV5-1,TGCGCCAGCAGCCTGATGACAGGGACCACTGAAGCTTTCTTT,CASSLMTGTTEAFF
TRBJ1-1,.,few,TRBV19,TGTGCCAGTAAACCCTGGGAGGGGGATGAAGCTTTCTTT,CASKPWEGDEAFF
TRBJ1-5,.,.,TRBV20-1,TGCAGTGCTAGTCGTGAAAGCAATCAGCCCCAGCATTTT,CSASRESNQPQHF
TRBJ1-1,.,.,TRBV10-3,TGTGCCATCAGGGCAGGGAACACTGAAGCTTTCTTT,CAIRAGNTEAFF
TRBJ1-5,.,.,TRBV18,TGTGCCAGCTCCCCAGGACAGCTCAATCAGCCCCAGCATTTT,CASSPGQLNQPQHF
TRBJ2-5,.,few,TRBV4-1,TGCGCCAGCAGCCAAGATGGAGGCCTACAGGAGACCCAGTACTTC,CASSQDGGLQETQYF
TRBJ2-3,.,many,TRBV6-5,TGTGCCAGCAGTTACCCCAGGGAAGGCACAGATACGCAGTATTTT,CASSYPREGTDTQYF
TRBJ2-5,.,.,TRBV12-3/TRBV12-4,TGTGCCAGCAGTTCTCGCGGGGCCCAGTACTTC,CASSSRGAQYF
TRBJ1-1,TRBD1,.,TRBV7-2,TGTGCCAGCAGCCAGAGGGACAGGGAAAAGAACACTGAAGCTTTCTTT,CASSQRDREKNTEAFF
TRBJ2-2,.,few,TRBV12-3/TRBV12-4,TGTGCCAGCAAGGTTCACGGCGCGAACACCGGGGAGCTGTTTTTT,CASKVHGANTGELFF
TRBJ1-3,.,.,TRBV7-2,TGTGCCAGCAGCTTAGTTTTGGGAAACACCATATATTTT,CASSLVLGNTIYF
TRBJ2-3,TRBD1,few,TRBV7-3,TGTGCCAGCAGCTTTCAAGGGGGCAACACAGATACGCAGTATTTT,CASSFQGGNTDTQYF
TRBJ2-2,.,.,TRBV27,TGTGCCAGCAGTGGGTATATAGGAGGAGCGACCGGGGAGCTGTTTTTT,CASSGYIGGATGELFF
TRBJ2-5,TRBD2,many,TRBV12-3/TRBV12-4,TGTGCCAGCAGGCCCGTCGGGACTATCTTAGAGACCCAGTACTTC,CASRPVGTILETQYF
TRBJ1-2,TRBD1,.,TRBV11-2,TGTGCCAGCAGCTTCGGCGGGACAGGCTATGGCTACACCTTC,CASSFGGTGYGYTF
TRBJ1-2,.,few,TRBV20-1,TGCAGTGTCAAAACACAGTTGTACTCAATACTCTATGGCTACACCTTC,CSVKTQLYSILYGYTF
TRBJ2-5,.,few,TRBV6-5,TGTGCCAGCAGTTACTCGATGGCTTCAGGGACGGAGACCCAGTACTTC,CASSYSMASGTETQYF
TRBJ1-2,.,.,TRBV24-1,TGTGCCACCAGTGATTTCACGGGGAAGAACGGCTACACCTTC,CATSDFTGKNGYTF
TRBJ1-5,.,many,TRBV27,TGTGCCAGCAGTTTAGATGTGGGTCAGCCCCAGCATTTT,CASSLDVGQPQHF
TRBJ2-5,.,few,TRBV7-9,TGTGCCAGCGTGAGTAGCGGAGTAGAGACCCAGTACTTC,CASVSSGVETQYF
TRBJ2-1,TRBD1,.,TRBV5-1,TGCGCCAGCAGCTTAGGACAGGGGGAAGGTGAGCAGTTCTTC,CASSLGQGEGEQFF
TRBJ2-6,TRBD2,.,TRBV2,TGTGCCAGGGAGGGAGGGCACGGGGCCAACGTCCTGACTTTC,CAREGGHGANVLTF
TRBJ1-6,.,.,TRBV7-8,TGTGCCAGCAGCTTGGGGGCAGGGACCTATAATTCACCCCTCCACTTT,CASSLGAGTYNSPLHF
TRBJ1-2,.,many,TRBV20-1,TGCAGTGCTAGTACGAACCCCGGCTACACCTTC,CSASTNPGYTF
TRBJ1-1,TRBD1,.,TRBV7-3,TGTGCCAGCAGCCCGAGCGGCAGGGGGACTGAAGCTTTCTTT,CASSPSGRGTEAFF
TRBJ1-5,.,few,TRBV7-8,TGTGCCAGCAGCTCGGGTCAGATTTATCAGCCCCAGCATTTT,CASSSGQIYQPQHF
TRBJ2-3,TRBD2,.,TRBV11-2,TGTGCCAGCACCAGCTGGGGAGGGTTGGCAGATACGCAGTATTTT,CASTSWGGLADTQYF
TRBJ2-5,TRBD1,few,TRBV7-9,TGTGCCAGCAGCTCCCGGGACAGGGATTCAGGGACCCAGTACTTC,CASSSRDRDSGTQYF
TRBJ1-2,.,few,TRBV12-3/TRBV12-4,TGTGCCAGCAGTATTGGGCTTGGCTATGGCTACACCTTC,CASSIGLGYGYTF
TRBJ2-2,.,many,TRBV5-4,TGTGCCAGCAGCTTGGTGGGGGCAGTGAACACCGGGGAGCTGTTTTTT,CASSLVGAVNTGELFF
TRBJ1-1,.,.,TRBV19,TGTGCCAGTAGACAAACCATCCGACAGGATCGAGCTTTCTTT,CASRQTIRQDRAFF
TRBJ2-5,.,few,TRBV19,TGTGCCAGTAGTAGTAGACGAGGAGTGGGGAGGGAGACCCAGTACTTC,CASSSRRGVGRETQYF
TRBJ1-1,.,few,TRBV3-1,TGTGCCAGCAGCCATGACGGCCACACTGAAGCTTTCTTT,CASSHDGHTEAFF
TRBJ2-7,TRBD2,few,TRBV4-2,TGTGCCAGCAGCCAAGGATCAGCGGGGACCTACGAGCAGTACTTC,CASSQGSAGTYEQYF
TRBJ1-6,TRBD1,few,TRBV2,TGTGCCAGCAGCCGGGACAGGGGGAATTCACCCCTCCACTTT,CASSRDRGNSPLHF
TRBJ2-3,TRBD1,.,TRBV7-3,TGTGCCAGCAGCTTAACCTCGACAGGGGGCGAAGATACGCAGTATTTT,CASSLTSTGGEDTQYF
TRBJ2-1,.,few,TRBV4-1,TGCGCCAGCAGCCAAGAATTACAGGGCTACAATGAGCAGTTCTTC,CASSQELQGYNEQFF
TRBJ1-2,TRBD1,few,TRBV7-2,TGTGCCAGCAGCGCAGGTCGGACAGGGCCCTTTGGCTACACCTTC,CASSAGRTGPFGYTF
TRBJ1-5,.,few,TRBV20-1,TGCAGTGCTAGTACAGGGTTAAGCAATCAGCCCCAGCATTTT,CSASTGLSNQPQHF
TRBJ2-1,.,many,TRBV20-1,TGCAGTGCTAGAGAAGGGGGGGATGAGCAGTTCTTC,CSAREGGDEQFF
TRBJ2-2,.,.,TRBV19,TGTGCCAGTAGTATTCTCGGCAGAGCCACCGGGGAGCTGTTTTTT,CASSILGRATGELFF
TRBJ2-3,TRBD2,many,TRBV5-1,TGCGCCAGCAGCTTGGGGACTAGCGACAACTCAGATACGCAGTATTTT,CASSLGTSDNSDTQYF
TRBJ2-7,.,.,TRBV7-2,TGTGCCAGCAGCTTAGTACGGGGCGGAGCCTACGAGCAGTACTTC,CASSLVRGGAYEQYF
TRBJ1-1,.,.,TRBV7-9,TGTGCCAGCTCAATATCCACTGAAGCTTTCTTT,CASSISTEAFF
TRBJ2-4,.,many,TRBV10-3,TGTGCCATCAGTGCGACGATAGGGATGAGGGCCAAAAACATTCAGTACTTC,CAISATIGMRAKNIQYF
TRBJ2-2,TRBD2,.,TRBV5-4,TGTGCCAGCTCGTACGGGGGGTTTACCGGGGAGCTGTTTTTT,CASSYGGFTGELFF
TRBJ2-1,.,many,TRBV11-3,TGTGCCAGCAGCTTAGATGGAACAGGGACTTTCAATGAGCAGTTCTTC,CASSLDGTGTFNEQFF
TRBJ2-3,.,few,TRBV4-3,TGCGCCAGCAGCCAAGATCCCTCCAGCACAGATACGCAGTATTTT,CASSQDPSSTDTQYF
TRBJ2-5,.,.,TRBV6-2/TRBV6-3,TGTGCCAGCAACCGTCGACAGGCCGGGGGGACCCAGTACTTC,CASNRRQAGGTQYF
TRBJ1-1,.,.,TRBV7-2,TGTGCCAGCAGCTTAGTTCTTGCCCTTGGTGGACGCAATGAAGCTTTCTTT,CASSLVLALGGRNEAFF
TRBJ2-1,.,.,TRBV6-2/TRBV6-3,TGTGCCAGCATCTCTCACCCTCCGGGGATCTACAATGAGCAGTTCTTC,CASISHPPGIYNEQFF
TRBJ2-1,.,few,TRBV6-2/TRBV6-3,TGTGCCAGCAAGGGGACAACCTACAATGAGCAGTTCTTC,CASKGTTYNEQFF
TRBJ2-2,.,few,TRBV18,TGTGCCAGCTCGCGTAATCAGGAGAACACCGGGGAGCTGTTTTTT,CASSRNQENTGELFF
TRBJ2-3,.,.,TRBV5-6,TGTGCCAGCAGCTTGGGGTCTTCGGCGGGGGCCTACTCAGATACGCAGTATTTT,CASSLGSSAGAYSDTQYF
TRBJ1-3,.,.,TRBV20-1,TGCAGCTCGATGGGGGGCGCTGGAAACACCATATATTTT,CSSMGGAGNTIYF
TRBJ2-1,.,many,TRBV7-9,TGTGCCAGCGCGGAGAGGGGACCGGCGGTCTTC,CASAERGPAVF
TRBJ2-1,.,.,TRBV6-5,TGTGCCAGCACCCGTACGACAGGTGTTTCTGAGCAGTTCTTC,CASTRTTGVSEQFF
TRBJ2-1,TRBD1,many,TRBV6-2/TRBV6-3,TGTGCCAGCAGTTTAGCCTGGACAGGGCTTAATGAGCAGTTCTTC,CASSLAWTGLNEQFF
TRBJ2-1,.,.,TRBV11-2,TGTGCCAGCAGCCGATACTCGGGCCGGAATGAGCAGTTCTTC,CASSRYSGRNEQFF